Listed here are 12 T cell receptor beta chains from one sample, sequenced in a study of control samples from healthy donors and cancer patients. Repertoires were generated with immunoSEQ multiplex PCR, while TCRdb's copy carries only in-frame clones and drops some. The top ten clones hold around 0.6% of a sample with 100,000 to 150,000 clones, around 94% of them seen once. Input material: PBMCs. The receptor set was obtained from a man of 80 years or more with head and neck cancer.

The CDR3 loop reads CASSSYRDSRAFF. The DNA of the CDR3 is TGTGCCAGCAGCTCTTACAGGGATTCGCGAGCTTTCTTT. V and J are TRBV5-8 and TRBJ1-1; D is possibly TRBD1 (6 bases). This CDR3 has 13 amino acids. V lost 3 bases and J lost 10, with 16 bases in between. Germline V gene lookup returns CDR1 SGHTS and CDR2 YDEGEE.

The J gene is TRBJ1-4, the V gene TRBV19, with unresolved D. The CDR3 has 13 residues. Germline assignment: CDR1 LNHDA and CDR2 SQIVND (reference sequence). Trimming left V 3 bases short and J 8 bases short, with 10 bases between. Here the CDR3 reads CASSIVNAEKLFF. The CDR3, as DNA: TGTGCCAGTAGTATCGTTAATGCGGAAAAACTGTTTTTT.

This clone appeared once. This rearrangement joins TRBV30 to TRBJ1-2, with a possible D match to TRBD1 (5 bases). V was trimmed by 0 bases and J by 7 bases, leaving 12 bases between them. From germline, CDR1 is GTSNPN and CDR2 SVGIG (reference sequence). CDR3 size: 13 residues. The CDR3: CAWSVSREGGYTF. The CDR3 DNA follows: TGTGCCTGGAGTGTAAGCAGGGAGGGTGGCTACACCTTC.

The J gene is TRBJ2-3, the V gene TRBV30; D gene uncertain. Germline CDR1 reads GTSNPN; CDR2 reads SVGIG (reference sequence). The CDR3 consists of 12 residues. The V end lost 2 bases, the J end lost 2 bases, and 5 bases lay between the germline ends. The CDR3 bases are TGTGCCTGGAGTAGGGACACAGATACGCAGTATTTT. Amino acid sequence: CAWSRDTDTQYF.

V gene TRBV29-1 combines with J gene TRBJ2-7, with D maybe TRBD1 (6 bases). Trimming left V 1 base short and J 1 base short, with 17 bases between. The germline V gene has CDR1 SQVTM and CDR2 ANQGSEA. The CDR3 covers 16 residues. The CDR3 DNA is TGCAGCGTTGAAGCGGGAAAAGGGGGAATTTCCTACGAGCAGTACTTC. Its protein is CSVEAGKGGISYEQYF.

The genes are TRBV9 and TRBJ2-7, with 7 bases lining up with TRBD2. CDR3 length: 14 amino acids. Germline V CDR1 and CDR2: SGDLS, YYNGEE. V was pared by 4 bases and J by 2 bases, with 6 bases of the junction left unmatched. As DNA, the CDR3 is TGTGCCAGCAGCTCGGGGGGTGCCGCCTACGAGCAGTACTTC. It codes for CASSSGGAAYEQYF.

The CDR3 is CASSSTGLSYNEQFF. The CDR3 DNA reads as TGTGCCAGCAGCTCGACAGGGCTATCCTACAATGAGCAGTTCTTC. This chain connects TRBV11-2 to TRBJ2-1, with 7 bases lining up with TRBD1. CDR1 and CDR2 (germline): SGHAT, FQNNGV. Germline trimming cut 4 bases from V and 1 base from J; bases unmatched to any gene: 4. CDR3 length: 15 residues.

The chain couples TRBV4-3 to TRBJ1-5, with D unresolved. The CDR3 has 13 residues. Germline CDR1 LGHNA, CDR2 YSLEER. Between the trimmed V and J ends, which lost 0 bases and 6 bases, there was a span of 6 bases. The CDR3 loop reads CASSQEIGQPQHF. The CDR3 bases are TGCGCCAGCAGCCAAGAAATCGGTCAGCCCCAGCATTTT.

This chain uses TRBV5-6 with TRBJ2-7; D is possibly TRBD2 (6 bases). This CDR3 contains 13 residues. V was pared by 0 bases and J by 4 bases, with 8 bases between. Germline CDR1 is SGHDT and CDR2 is YYEEEE. Here the CDR3 reads CASSLAAGYEQYF. The CDR3 DNA is TGTGCCAGCAGCTTGGCGGCGGGATACGAGCAGTACTTC.

V gene TRBV19 combines with J gene TRBJ1-5; D is ambiguous. V shed 8 bases and J shed 5 bases, with 13 bases lying between them. The length of the CDR3 is 13 residues. Germline CDR1 reads LNHDA; CDR2 reads SQIVND (reference sequence). CDR3 residues: CASAPRGDQPQHF. DNA of the CDR3: TGTGCCAGTGCTCCCCGAGGAGATCAGCCCCAGCATTTT.

V and J are TRBV5-1 and TRBJ1-5; the D gene is possibly TRBD1 (6 bases). V was cut by 4 bases and J by 5 bases, with 13 bases left in between. The germline CDR1 and CDR2 sequences are SGHRS and YFSETQ. CDR3 length: 14 residues. This CDR3 reads CASSLRGGDQPQHF. The CDR3 bases are TGCGCCAGCAGCCTTAGGGGGGGGGATCAGCCCCAGCATTTT.

V usage is TRBV6-4 and J usage is TRBJ2-7; 12 nucleotides match TRBD2. This CDR3 has 14 residues. After removal of 5 bases from V and 7 bases from J, the junction contained 6 bases not matched to a gene. CDR1 MRHNA and CDR2 SNTAGT come from the germline V gene. The CDR3 here is CASSRTSGAGEQYF. Here the CDR3 DNA reads TGTGCCAGCAGTCGGACTAGCGGGGCGGGGGAGCAGTACTTC.